The 15 T cell receptor beta chains below were found in one sample sequenced in a study of cytotoxic CD8 clonotypes in ibrutinib-treated CLL. Here immunoSEQ multiplex PCR was the method, and the copy in TCRdb shows in-frame clones only, minus some. This table has roughly 130,000 clones, around three quarters appearing once. The source material was PBMCs, sampled after 12 months of ibrutinib treatment. The receptors stem from a human donor with chronic lymphocytic leukemia.

The chain recombines TRBV27 with TRBJ2-7; D perhaps matches TRBD2 (6 bases). The CDR3 loop spans 13 amino acids. V lost 7 bases to trimming and J lost 8 bases, with 18 bases between them. Germline V CDR1 and CDR2: MNHEY, SMNVEV (reference sequence). The CDR3 protein is CASTGGSAWQQYF. CDR3 sequence (DNA): TGTGCCAGCACCGGGGGTTCGGCGTGGCAGCAGTACTTC.

The chain has TRBV11-2 and TRBJ2-5, with 13 bases lining up with TRBD2. CDR1 and CDR2 from the germline V gene are SGHAT and FQNNGV. The CDR3 is made up of 15 amino acids. The junction had 0 bases not matched to a gene; V was cut back by 3 bases and J by 2 bases. The CDR3 DNA reads as TGTGCCAGCAGCTTGGGACTAGCGGGACAAGAGACCCAGTACTTC. It encodes CASSLGLAGQETQYF.

The V and J genes are TRBV4-1 and TRBJ2-5; 8 nucleotides agree with TRBD2. This CDR3 comprises 13 residues. Germline CDR1 MGHRA, CDR2 YSYEKL. Trimming cost V 2 bases and J 5 bases; bases outside gene matches: 1. The chain's CDR3 is CASSQREGETQYF. The CDR3, as DNA: TGCGCCAGCAGCCAACGGGAGGGCGAGACCCAGTACTTC.

The gene calls are TRBV4-1 and TRBJ2-6, with 7 bases lining up with TRBD1. Germline V gene data show CDR1 as MGHRA and CDR2 as YSYEKL. The length of the CDR3 is 18 residues. The J segment lost 1 base and the V segment lost 3 bases, leaving 9 bases of the junction unmatched. The CDR3 region is CASSQTSGTASGANVLTF. The CDR3 DNA follows: TGCGCCAGCAGCCAGACGTCCGGGACAGCATCTGGGGCCAACGTCCTGACTTTC.

The rearrangement uses TRBV18 and TRBJ1-4, with unresolved D. Per germline, CDR1 KGHSH and CDR2 LQKENI. Between the trimmed V and J ends, which lost 2 bases and 4 bases, there was a span of 8 bases. CDR3 length: 14 amino acids. The CDR3 DNA is TGTGCCAGCTCACCAAGGCAGGATAATGAAAAACTGTTTTTT. Translated: CASSPRQDNEKLFF.

The genes are TRBV15 and TRBJ2-2; no firm D call. V dropped 0 bases and J dropped 4 bases, with 9 bases sitting between them. The CDR3 is made up of 15 amino acids. CDR1 LNHNV and CDR2 YYDKDF come from the germline V gene (reference sequence). The CDR3 nucleotides read TGTGCCACCAGCAGAGATAAAACCTTCACCGGGGAGCTGTTTTTT. The encoded protein is CATSRDKTFTGELFF.

The V gene is TRBV6-5, the J gene TRBJ2-3, with D possibly being TRBD1 (6 bases). This CDR3 spans 14 amino acids. Looked up from germline, CDR1 is MNHEY and CDR2 is SVGAGI. The germline V and J ends were trimmed by 6 bases and 5 bases, with 15 bases remaining between them. The CDR3 loop is CASSLDSRGDTQYF. The CDR3 nucleotides are TGTGCCAGCAGCCTGGACAGCCGTGGAGATACGCAGTATTTT.

The gene calls are TRBV28 and TRBJ2-7; D possibly corresponds to TRBD1 (6 bases). Germline assignment: CDR1 MDHEN and CDR2 SYDVKM. Trimming stripped 2 bases from V and 5 bases from J, with 13 bases between. The CDR3 loop spans 14 amino acids. The CDR3 sequence: CASSLTGTEDEQYF. In DNA, the CDR3 is TGTGCCAGCAGTTTAACAGGGACCGAAGACGAGCAGTACTTC.

The chain is built from TRBV27 and TRBJ1-5, with TRBD1 identical over 8 bases. Trimming at V came to 3 bases and at J to 6 bases, leaving 7 bases not matched to a gene. This CDR3 spans 15 amino acids. The germline CDR1 and CDR2 sequences are MNHEY and SMNVEV (reference sequence). This chain's CDR3 is CASSFSQGAGQPQHF. The CDR3, as DNA: TGTGCCAGCAGTTTTTCTCAGGGGGCCGGTCAGCCCCAGCATTTT.

V is TRBV4-2 and J is TRBJ2-1; 7 nucleotides align to TRBD2. Germline loops: CDR1 LGHNA, CDR2 YNFKEQ. After removal of 0 bases from V and 7 bases from J, the junction contained 3 bases not matched to a gene. This CDR3 region has 14 residues. CDR3 bases: TGTGCCAGCAGCCAAGAGACTAGCTTAAATGAGCAGTTCTTC. Translating gives CASSQETSLNEQFF.

V gene TRBV27 combines with J gene TRBJ2-7; D remains ambiguous. This CDR3 has 13 amino acids. Germline-derived CDR1 and CDR2 are MNHEY and SMNVEV (reference sequence). V lost 2 bases and J 4 bases, leaving 9 bases between the germline ends. CDR3 nucleotide sequence: TGTGCCAGCAGTTTAGTGGGCCAGTACGAGCAGTACTTC. Protein: CASSLVGQYEQYF.

This clone was counted only a few times. The sample holds other DNA sequences that translate to the same CDR3. The chain combines TRBV18 with TRBJ2-3, with D unresolved. This CDR3 has 11 amino acids. Trimming shortened V by 3 bases and J by 5 bases, and 3 bases separated the two germline ends. From germline, CDR1 is KGHSH and CDR2 LQKENI. Here the CDR3 reads CASSPGDTQYF. In nucleotides, the CDR3 is TGTGCCAGCTCACCGGGAGATACGCAGTATTTT.

The V call is TRBV4-3, the J call TRBJ2-7, with TRBD1 identical over 7 bases. Germline V gene data show CDR1 as LGHNA and CDR2 as YSLEER. V shed 1 base, J shed 2 bases, and the junction held 14 bases outside the gene matches. The CDR3 has 18 residues. The CDR3 sequence is CASSQGPSGTVFTYEQYF. CDR3 bases: TGCGCCAGCAGCCAAGGGCCTTCCGGGACAGTTTTCACCTACGAGCAGTACTTC.

The chain is built from TRBV10-2 and TRBJ2-2; tentative D call: TRBD2 (5 bases). The ends were cut back, 7 bases at V and 2 bases at J, with 17 bases in the middle. CDR3 length: 16 residues. Germline CDR1 WSHSY, CDR2 SAAADI. DNA for the CDR3: TGCGCCAGCAAAGTGGCTGGGAGAATCAACACCGGGGAGCTGTTTTTT. It encodes CASKVAGRINTGELFF.

This chain connects TRBV11-2 to TRBJ1-1; D unresolved. Germline lookup yields CDR1 SGHAT and CDR2 FQNNGV. V was trimmed by 1 base and J by 4 bases, leaving 7 bases between them. CDR3 length: 13 amino acids. CDR3 residues: CASSLARGTEAFF. CDR3 coding DNA: TGTGCCAGCAGCTTAGCTCGCGGCACTGAAGCTTTCTTT.